This record looks at one TCR beta chain sequence and its context. Antigen specificity is unknown. The sample originates from a study of glioma-infiltrating T cells after dendritic cell vaccination. Time point in this sample: after dendritic cell vaccination, including at tumor progression/relapse. Patients had residual fresh-frozen tumor tissue and more than two years of survival data. The CDR3 is made up of 16 amino acids. Per the germline V gene, CDR1 is SGHRS and CDR2 is YFSETQ. Trimming removed 4 bases at V and 0 bases at J, with 11 bases between. The primer mix had 60 V beta and 13 J beta primers. TCRdb's table, derived via immunoSEQ multiplex PCR, lists solely in-frame clones and lacks some. Of fewer than 85,000 clones listed, around 90% were seen once; the top ten hold around 2.3%. Study observations and caveats: Higher pretreatment TIL content predicted longer progression-free time and survival. Few patients contributed both blood and tumor specimens.

The sequence was obtained from a human donor with glioblastoma. The chain carries TRBV5-1 and TRBJ1-6; weak D call: TRBD1 (5 bases). Here the sequenced sample was blood, taken after dendritic cell vaccination. Here the CDR3 reads CASSSTGISYNSPLHF. The CDR3 region has the DNA TGCGCCAGCAGCAGTACAGGAATCTCCTATAATTCACCCCTCCACTTT.